This T cell receptor (beta chain) was profiled in a study of blood T cell repertoires in COVID-19. Study details: The origin of the acute and convalescent COVID-19 samples was the United States, Italy and Spain. Sources were T cells, B-cell-depleted T cells, or PBMCs; the material itself was cDNA or gDNA.

V was clipped by 5 bases and J by 2 bases, with 9 bases between them. The CDR3 extends over 13 amino acids. CDR1 is SGHTA, CDR2 FQGTGA, per germline. The authors' processing: Amplifying reference gene primers gave estimates of nucleated cell counts. Data came from immunoSEQ multiplex PCR; TCRdb stores just in-frame clones and leaves some out. Clone size and V and J calls were adopted from that table, with D and trimming inferred from the DNA. This repertoire shows about 42,000 clones, under 80% found once; its top ten account for roughly a quarter. The material sequenced was peripheral blood. This receptor was obtained from a man at least 80 years old with acute or convalescent COVID-19. The chain links TRBV7-3 to TRBJ1-1, with D unresolved. The CDR3 reads CASSREPNTEAFF. For the CDR3, the DNA is TGTGCCAGCAGCCGAGAACCTAACACTGAAGCTTTCTTT.